The 30 T cell receptor beta chains listed next were all sequenced from one sample in a study of cytomegalovirus exposure and HLA in healthy donors. A multiplex PCR was run with 60 Vbeta primers and 13 Jbeta primers. TCRdb keeps only in-frame clones here, not all; method: immunoSEQ multiplex PCR. Of approximately 150,000 clones listed, about 64% are singletons. Specimen: PBMCs. The origin of the receptors is a woman aged 60-70 years in good health and CMV-seropositive.

CDR3 coding DNA: TGTGCCAGTCGGGACAGAATTAATCAGCCCCAGCATTTT. As protein: CASRDRINQPQHF. The chain recombines TRBV27 with TRBJ1-5; TRBD1 agrees at 7 bases. The V and J ends lost 9 bases and 4 bases, in that order; junction bases with no gene match: 6. This CDR3 comprises 13 residues. Germline loops: CDR1 MNHEY, CDR2 SMNVEV (reference sequence).

The chain couples TRBV18 to TRBJ2-1; 14 nucleotides agree with TRBD2. The junction had 5 bases not matched to a gene; V was cut back by 5 bases and J by 5 bases. Germline-derived CDR1 and CDR2 are KGHSH and LQKENI. CDR3 size: 16 residues. The CDR3 region is CASSSGLAGGNNEQFF. In nucleotides, the CDR3 is TGTGCCAGCTCATCAGGACTAGCGGGAGGAAACAATGAGCAGTTCTTC.

The chain combines TRBV28 with TRBJ2-7; 9 nucleotides align to TRBD1. CDR1 is MDHEN and CDR2 is SYDVKM in the germline V gene. This CDR3 is built from 14 residues. V lost 6 bases to trimming and J lost 4 bases; unmatched junction nucleotides: 7. The CDR3 DNA reads as TGTGCCAGCAGCCACAGGGGGCGCGGGTACGAGCAGTACTTC. This codes for CASSHRGRGYEQYF. The complete variable domain, with remaining parts taken from reference TRBV28 and TRBJ2-7, reads DVKVTQSSRYLVKRTGEKVFLECVQDMDHENMFWYRQDPGLGLRLIYFSYDVKMKEKGDIPEGYSVSREKKERFSLILESASTNQTSMYLCASSHRGRGYEQYFGPGTRLTVT.

The J gene is TRBJ1-2, the V gene TRBV23-1; no firm D call. TRBV23-1 qualifies as an ORF whose function is uncertain. Trimming left V 6 bases short and J 6 bases short, with 8 bases between. CDR3 length equals 11 residues. CDR3 residues: CASRSGDGYTF. CDR3 nucleotides: TGCGCCAGCAGATCCGGGGATGGCTACACCTTC.

The chain carries TRBV5-8 and TRBJ2-3; D may be TRBD1 (6 bases). The ends were cut back, 7 bases at V and 0 bases at J, with 21 bases in the middle. This CDR3 is built from 17 residues. From germline, CDR1 is SGHTS and CDR2 YDEGEE. The CDR3 spells CASPLAYTGSSTDTQYF. The CDR3 DNA sequence: TGTGCCAGCCCCTTGGCCTATACAGGGTCAAGCACAGATACGCAGTATTTT.

The chain links TRBV4-2 to TRBJ2-3; 8 bases map to TRBD2. Looked up from germline, CDR1 is LGHNA and CDR2 is YNFKEQ. V was clipped by 0 bases and J by 0 bases; unmatched bases: 8. This CDR3 spans 18 amino acids. CDR3 residues: CASSQEGASGLSTDTQYF. Here the CDR3 DNA reads TGTGCCAGCAGCCAAGAGGGGGCTAGCGGGCTTAGCACAGATACGCAGTATTTT.

The V call is TRBV2, the J call TRBJ1-2, with no clear D. The CDR3 spans 13 residues. The germline V gene has CDR1 SNHLY and CDR2 FYNNEI. V was cut by 6 bases and J by 3 bases, with 11 bases left in between. This CDR3 reads CASRGGTDYGYTF. CDR3 coding DNA: TGTGCCAGCAGGGGTGGAACAGACTATGGCTACACCTTC.

The chain uses TRBV9 and TRBJ1-5; no reliable D call. V lost 0 bases to trimming and J lost 5 bases, with 12 bases between them. CDR1 is SGDLS and CDR2 is YYNGEE in the germline V gene. CDR3 length: 15 residues. The CDR3: CASSVDGSRDQPQHF. CDR3 nucleotides: TGTGCCAGCAGCGTAGACGGGTCTCGCGATCAGCCCCAGCATTTT.

This clone was counted a few times. The chain couples TRBV28 to TRBJ2-3, with TRBD2 identical over 10 bases. In germline, CDR1 is MDHEN, CDR2 SYDVKM. CDR3 length: 16 residues. The V and J ends lost 5 bases and 2 bases, in that order; junction bases with no gene match: 7. The CDR3: CASSARTSGFTDTQYF. The DNA of the CDR3 is TGTGCCAGCAGTGCCCGGACTAGCGGATTCACAGATACGCAGTATTTT.

The V gene is TRBV28, the J gene TRBJ2-2; TRBD1 aligns across 7 bases. The CDR3 loop spans 14 amino acids. Unmatched junction bases numbered 6, after V lost 9 bases and J lost 2 bases. From germline, CDR1 is MDHEN and CDR2 SYDVKM. The CDR3 loop reads CASTGVSNTGELFF. CDR3 DNA sequence: TGTGCCAGTACAGGGGTTAGCAACACCGGGGAGCTGTTTTTT.

The chain is built from TRBV6-5 and TRBJ1-1, with D hard to call. From germline, CDR1 is MNHEY and CDR2 SVGAGI. The CDR3 has 15 residues. V was clipped by 7 bases and J by 2 bases, with 17 bases between them. CDR3 loop: CASKPAGQINTEAFF. In DNA, the CDR3 is TGTGCCAGCAAGCCGGCTGGGCAGATTAACACTGAAGCTTTCTTT.

The sample holds one count of this clone. V usage is TRBV2 and J usage is TRBJ2-5; 8 bases fit TRBD1. Germline V lookup: CDR1 SNHLY, CDR2 FYNNEI. V lost 6 bases, J lost 1 base, and 4 bases stayed unmatched. This CDR3 has 14 amino acids. CDR3 residues: CASRKDRVQETQYF. CDR3 DNA sequence: TGTGCCAGCAGGAAGGACAGGGTCCAAGAGACCCAGTACTTC.

This clone was recorded a few times. This chain uses TRBV18 with TRBJ2-7; TRBD2 matches 7 bases. Losses at the gene ends were 0 bases for V and 2 bases for J; bases not matched to a gene: 7. Per germline, CDR1 KGHSH and CDR2 LQKENI. The CDR3 loop spans 16 amino acids. CDR3 DNA: TGTGCCAGCTCACCACCGGGGGGGACTTACCCCTACGAGCAGTACTTC. Its translation: CASSPPGGTYPYEQYF.

CDR3 bases: TGTGCCAGCAGTTTAGGACTGGAGGGCTACGAGCAGTACTTC. Residues: CASSLGLEGYEQYF. The chain carries TRBV6-6 and TRBJ2-7; D is perhaps TRBD2 (6 bases). The length of the CDR3 is 14 residues. Trimming removed 4 bases at V and 3 bases at J, with 13 bases between. Germline V gene lookup returns CDR1 MNHNY and CDR2 SVGAGI (reference sequence).

The chain is built from TRBV7-3 and TRBJ2-5; tentatively, D is TRBD2 (6 bases). Between the trimmed V and J ends, which lost 5 bases and 2 bases, there was a span of 15 bases. Germline V CDR1 and CDR2: SGHTA, FQGTGA. This CDR3 has 15 amino acids. The CDR3 protein is CASSPTGEDQETQYF. Here the CDR3 DNA reads TGTGCCAGCAGCCCCACGGGGGAGGATCAAGAGACCCAGTACTTC.

The chain uses TRBV21-1 and TRBJ2-7; no check of the table's D call, TRBD2, against the DNA was made. TRBV21-1 is annotated as a pseudogene. The CDR3 runs 15 residues. The CDR3 nucleotides are TGTGCCAGCACCAACCCCGGAGGGAGCTCCTACGAGCAGTACTTC. It yields the protein CASTNPGGSSYEQYF.

The chain uses TRBV7-3 and TRBJ1-1, with 7 bases aligning to TRBD1. Germline CDR1 is SGHTA and CDR2 is FQGTGA. The CDR3 is made up of 15 amino acids. V gave up 5 bases and J gave up 2 bases; unmatched junction bases: 8. In nucleotides, the CDR3 is TGTGCCAGCAGCGTGGCCGGGACAGACAACACTGAAGCTTTCTTT. Amino acids: CASSVAGTDNTEAFF.

This clone was recorded only once. The rearrangement links TRBV5-1 to TRBJ1-1; 9 bases fit TRBD1. Germline CDR1 and CDR2: SGHRS and YFSETQ. The CDR3 spans 14 residues. V shed 4 bases and J 5 bases; nucleotides not matched to a gene: 6. CDR3 protein: CASSPRQGGTEAFF. The CDR3 DNA sequence: TGCGCCAGCAGCCCCAGACAGGGGGGGACTGAAGCTTTCTTT.

The rearrangement links TRBV5-8 to TRBJ2-1, with 11 bases matching TRBD2. In germline, CDR1 is SGHTS, CDR2 YDEGEE. The CDR3 is 16 residues long. The junction had 5 bases not matched to a gene; V was cut back by 3 bases and J by 3 bases. The CDR3 spells CASSSGTSGFYNEQFF. In DNA, the CDR3 is TGTGCCAGCAGCTCTGGGACTAGCGGATTCTACAATGAGCAGTTCTTC.

The chain has TRBV18 and TRBJ2-5; 9 bases agree with TRBD2. The CDR3 covers 17 residues. Germline assignment: CDR1 KGHSH and CDR2 LQKENI. After removal of 4 bases from V and 5 bases from J, the junction contained 14 bases not matched to a gene. The CDR3 sequence is CASSLTPVAGVAETQYF. CDR3 in DNA: TGTGCCAGCTCACTAACTCCCGTAGCGGGAGTCGCGGAGACCCAGTACTTC.

V usage is TRBV28 and J usage is TRBJ2-6; D call uncertain. The V gene lost 5 bases and the J gene lost 0 bases, with 17 bases spanning the gap. The CDR3 is 18 amino acids. Germline V CDR1 and CDR2: MDHEN, SYDVKM. Here the CDR3 DNA reads TGTGCCAGCAGTCAACACAGTGGATTAAGCTCTGGGGCCAACGTCCTGACTTTC. Protein: CASSQHSGLSSGANVLTF.

The chain recombines TRBV9 with TRBJ2-7, with 7 bases fitting TRBD2. TRBJ2-5 matches the DNA end more closely, so the J call is doubtful. The CDR3 is made up of 16 amino acids. CDR1 is SGDLS, CDR2 YYNGEE, per germline. CDR3 in DNA: TGTGCCAGCAGCCCCCGATGGGGAGGGGATGTTGAGACCCAGTACTTC. It yields the protein CASSPRWGGDVETQYF.

The genes are TRBV29-1 and TRBJ2-3, with 8 bases identical to TRBD2. In germline, CDR1 is SQVTM, CDR2 ANQGSEA. The J segment lost 0 bases and the V segment lost 5 bases, leaving 4 bases of the junction unmatched. The CDR3 length is 14 residues. This CDR3 is CSVWSSGSTDTQYF. The CDR3, as DNA: TGCAGCGTTTGGTCTAGCGGGAGCACAGATACGCAGTATTTT.

This clone was seen only a few times. The genes are TRBV2 and TRBJ2-6, with no clear D. V lost 7 bases to trimming and J lost 0 bases, with 7 bases between them. The CDR3 totals 14 residues. Germline V gives CDR1 SNHLY, CDR2 FYNNEI. Here the CDR3 DNA reads TGTGCCAGCAAACCCAGCTCTGGGGCCAACGTCCTGACTTTC. Amino acids: CASKPSSGANVLTF.

The chain has TRBV25-1 and TRBJ2-1; 9 bases fit TRBD1. The germline gives CDR1 MGHDK, CDR2 SYGVNS. The junction had 11 bases not matched to a gene; V was cut back by 6 bases and J by 8 bases. The CDR3 sequence is 15 residues long. The CDR3 DNA is TGTGCCAGCAGCAAATCGAACAGGGGGCTGGATGAGCAGTTCTTC. It yields the protein CASSKSNRGLDEQFF.

In regard to this clone: The sample carries other DNA sequences with the same CDR3. This sequence joins TRBV30 and TRBJ1-3; D unclear. V lost 0 bases to trimming and J lost 3 bases, with 15 bases between them. This CDR3 has 16 residues. Germline assignment: CDR1 GTSNPN and CDR2 SVGIG (reference sequence). CDR3 in DNA: TGTGCCTGGAGTGTAGGAGCCAGCAGATATGGAAACACCATATATTTT. Its protein is CAWSVGASRYGNTIYF.

The chain joins TRBV18 to TRBJ1-3; D ambiguous. The germline CDR1 and CDR2 sequences are KGHSH and LQKENI. The V end lost 3 bases, the J end lost 3 bases, and 12 bases lay between the germline ends. CDR3 length: 15 residues. The CDR3 DNA reads TGTGCCAGCTCACCTCTAGGCGGGGTTGGAAACACCATATATTTT. Its translation: CASSPLGGVGNTIYF.

J is TRBJ1-5 and V is TRBV4-1, with TRBD1 identical over 9 bases. This CDR3 is built from 16 residues. Germline loops: CDR1 MGHRA, CDR2 YSYEKL. V trimming: 1 base; J trimming: 6 bases; junction bases outside the gene matches: 7. The CDR3 is CASSQGLQGAVQPQHF. In nucleotides, the CDR3 is TGCGCCAGCAGCCAAGGATTACAGGGGGCCGTTCAGCCCCAGCATTTT.

The chain combines TRBV30 with TRBJ1-5, with unresolved D. The CDR3 has 13 residues. Trimming took 1 base from V and 3 from J, leaving 7 bases between them. Per germline, CDR1 GTSNPN and CDR2 SVGIG (reference sequence). CDR3 amino acids: CAWSEQYNQPQHF. The CDR3 nucleotides read TGTGCCTGGAGTGAACAGTACAATCAGCCCCAGCATTTT.

The genes are TRBV4-3 and TRBJ2-5; the match to TRBD1 covers 8 bases. Germline V gene lookup returns CDR1 LGHNA and CDR2 YSLEER. V lost 0 bases to trimming and J lost 7 bases; unmatched junction nucleotides: 10. The CDR3 is made up of 16 amino acids. Written as DNA, the CDR3 is TGCGCCAGCAGCCAAGATCCCAGCGAACAGGGGGGGACCCAGTACTTC. Protein sequence: CASSQDPSEQGGTQYF.